This TCR beta chain was documented in a study of T cell repertoires in cytomegalovirus infection. Study-level information: From public TCR beta signatures came an indication of both CMV infection and matching HLA type. Regarding the study as a whole: The study found HLA-C-restricted CMV-specific TCR beta clonotypes dominating the ex vivo response.

Trimming removed 5 bases at V and 4 bases at J, with 14 bases between. In germline, CDR1 is SGHAT, CDR2 FQNNGV. The CDR3 spans 14 residues. This clonotype was seen only a few times. Its target is not known. TCRdb re-called the reads through MiXCR, storing one row per CDR3 protein. The sample holds some 130,000 distinct CDR3 sequences, approximately 30% seen once. The TCR sequence derives from a human donor in good health (CMV status not recorded). Some clones in this sample may be carry-over from other donors' samples. The chain couples TRBV11-2 to TRBJ1-1; D gene unclear. The specimen was CD8+ T cells from cultured PBMCs, collected from culture after CMV antigen stimulation. This CDR3 is CASSPDPWGTEAFF. CDR3 bases: TGTGCCAGCAGCCCAGACCCTTGGGGCACTGAAGCTTTCTTT.